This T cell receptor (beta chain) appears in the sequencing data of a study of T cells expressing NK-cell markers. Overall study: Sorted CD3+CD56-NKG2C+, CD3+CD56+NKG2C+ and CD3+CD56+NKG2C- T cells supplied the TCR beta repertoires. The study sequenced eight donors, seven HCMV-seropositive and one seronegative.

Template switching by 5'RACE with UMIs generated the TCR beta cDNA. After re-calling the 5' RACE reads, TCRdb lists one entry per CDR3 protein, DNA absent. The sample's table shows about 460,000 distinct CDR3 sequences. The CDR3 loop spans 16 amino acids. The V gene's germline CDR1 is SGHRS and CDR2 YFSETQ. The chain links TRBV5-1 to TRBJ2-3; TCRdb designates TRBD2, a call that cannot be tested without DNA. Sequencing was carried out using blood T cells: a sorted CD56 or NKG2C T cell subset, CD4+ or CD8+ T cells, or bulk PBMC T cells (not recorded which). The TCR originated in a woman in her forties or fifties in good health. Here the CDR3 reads CASSLAGHSGTDTQYF.